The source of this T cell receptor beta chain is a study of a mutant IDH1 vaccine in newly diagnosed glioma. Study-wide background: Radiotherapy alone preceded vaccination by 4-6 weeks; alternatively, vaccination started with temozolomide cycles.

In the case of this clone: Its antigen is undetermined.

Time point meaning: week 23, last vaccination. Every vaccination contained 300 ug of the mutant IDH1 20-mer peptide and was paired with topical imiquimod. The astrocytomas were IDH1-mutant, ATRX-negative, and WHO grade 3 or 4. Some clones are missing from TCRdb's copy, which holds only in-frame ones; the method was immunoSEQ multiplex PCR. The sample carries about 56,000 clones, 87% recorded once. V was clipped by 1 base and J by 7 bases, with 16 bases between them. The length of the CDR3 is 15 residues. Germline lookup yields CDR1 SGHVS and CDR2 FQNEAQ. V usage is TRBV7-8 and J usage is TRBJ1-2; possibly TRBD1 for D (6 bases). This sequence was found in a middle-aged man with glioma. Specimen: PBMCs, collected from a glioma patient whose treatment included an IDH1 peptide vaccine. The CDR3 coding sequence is TGTGCCAGCAGCTTAGGGCCGAACAGGGTTAGTGGCTACACCTTC. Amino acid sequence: CASSLGPNRVSGYTF.